What follows are 5 T cell receptor beta chains derived from one specimen sequenced in a study of tumor-infiltrating lymphocytes in primary liver carcinoma. Starting material for RNA and DNA co-extraction consisted of about 17-34 mg of unsorted bulk tissue. Production of TCR beta cDNA used approximately 0.55 ug total RNA together with a constant-region primer. Three nested multiplex PCR rounds, a slightly modified ARM-PCR, produced the libraries for TCR beta. The first two PCR rounds used TRBV1-TRBV30 primers with a Cbeta primer, approximately 10 cycles each. TCRdb re-called the multiplex PCR reads through MiXCR, storing one row per CDR3 protein. The repertoire holds roughly 32,000 distinct CDR3 sequences, with around two thirds as singletons. Source material: liver tumor tissue from sampling region 3. Subset of the sample: tumor region T3, left-lateral pole. The receptors were sampled from a woman aged 25-40 years with primary liver carcinoma and hepatitis B virus infection.

This clonotype was counted a single time. V gene TRBV11-2 combines with J gene TRBJ1-2; possibly TRBD1 for D (5 bases). The CDR3 extends over 15 amino acids. V lost 4 bases to trimming and J lost 10 bases, with 22 bases between them. Germline CDR1 SGHAT, CDR2 FQNNGV. Written as DNA, the CDR3 is TGTGCCAGCAGCTCAGATGGGATGGCAGGGAGGGACTACACCTTC. It is translated as CASSSDGMAGRDYTF.

By proportion, this clonotype is medium-sized (0.01 to 0.1%). This chain uses TRBV4-3 with TRBJ2-4, with unresolved D. Germline values: CDR1 LGHNA, CDR2 YSLEER. The V end lost 1 base, the J end lost 2 bases, and 9 bases lay between the germline ends. The CDR3 has 15 residues. CDR3: CASSQGWETKNIQYF. CDR3 in DNA: TGCGCCAGCAGCCAAGGTTGGGAAACCAAAAACATTCAGTACTTC.

In regard to this clonotype: The junction does not match germline at one end; this may be a read error. This chain connects TRBV6-1 to TRBJ2-2, with 8 bases matching TRBD1. Germline CDR1 MNHNS, CDR2 SASEGT. This CDR3 comprises 14 residues. The CDR3 region is CVSSTGGSTGGLFF. CDR3 DNA: TGTGTCAGCAGTACAGGGGGTAGCACCGGGGGGCTGTTTTTT.

In regard to this clonotype: The final CDR3 position lacks the conserved phenylalanine or tryptophan, pointing to a likely read error. This chain joins TRBV10-3 and TRBJ2-3; TRBD1 matches at 10 bases. The CDR3 extends over 15 amino acids. Germline-derived CDR1 and CDR2 are ENHRY and SYGVKD. In DNA, the CDR3 is TGCGCCATCAGTGAACCTGGGACAGGGGCCGATACGCAGTATTCT. Translated, it gives CAISEPGTGADTQYS.

This clonotype was seen many times. V usage is TRBV11-2 and J usage is TRBJ2-1, with 8 bases matching TRBD2. With 4 bases clipped from V and 3 bases from J, the junction kept 5 bases outside the gene matches. The germline V gene has CDR1 SGHAT and CDR2 FQNNGV. The CDR3 sequence is 15 residues long. The CDR3 is CASSSGLAVYNEQFF. The CDR3 DNA sequence: TGTGCCAGCAGCTCAGGACTAGCTGTCTACAATGAGCAGTTCTTC.